This entry concerns a single TCR beta chain. These data come from a study of shared clonotypes between healthy human individuals. This table comes from immunoSEQ multiplex PCR, and its TCRdb copy is limited to in-frame clones, with some not included. The sample holds about 1.5 million clones, approximately 98% seen once. The V gene's germline CDR1 is SGHRS and CDR2 YFSETQ. The CDR3 sequence is 13 residues long. V gave up 3 bases and J gave up 2 bases, with 8 bases separating them. The sequence came from a man aged 25 to 45 in good health. Sequenced material: naive CD4+ T cells sorted from blood. Specified subset: CD45RA+ positively selected. V is TRBV5-1 and J is TRBJ1-1; tentative D call: TRBD1 (5 bases). In nucleotides, the CDR3 is TGCGCCAGCAGCTATGACAGTAACACTGAAGCTTTCTTT. The encoded protein is CASSYDSNTEAFF.